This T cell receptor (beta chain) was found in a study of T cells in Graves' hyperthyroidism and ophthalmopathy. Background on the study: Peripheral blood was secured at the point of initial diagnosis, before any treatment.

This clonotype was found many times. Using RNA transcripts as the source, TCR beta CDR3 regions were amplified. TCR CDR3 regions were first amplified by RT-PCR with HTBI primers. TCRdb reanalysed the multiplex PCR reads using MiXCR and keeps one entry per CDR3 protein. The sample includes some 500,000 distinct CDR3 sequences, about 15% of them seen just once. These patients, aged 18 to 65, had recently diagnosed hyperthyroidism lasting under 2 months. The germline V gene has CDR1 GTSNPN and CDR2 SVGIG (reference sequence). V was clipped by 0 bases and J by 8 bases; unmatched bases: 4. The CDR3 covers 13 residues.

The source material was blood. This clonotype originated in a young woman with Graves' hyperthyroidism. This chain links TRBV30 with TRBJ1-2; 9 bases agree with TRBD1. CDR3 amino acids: CAWSVGQGIGYTF. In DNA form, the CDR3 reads TGTGCCTGGAGTGTGGGACAGGGTATAGGCTACACCTTC.